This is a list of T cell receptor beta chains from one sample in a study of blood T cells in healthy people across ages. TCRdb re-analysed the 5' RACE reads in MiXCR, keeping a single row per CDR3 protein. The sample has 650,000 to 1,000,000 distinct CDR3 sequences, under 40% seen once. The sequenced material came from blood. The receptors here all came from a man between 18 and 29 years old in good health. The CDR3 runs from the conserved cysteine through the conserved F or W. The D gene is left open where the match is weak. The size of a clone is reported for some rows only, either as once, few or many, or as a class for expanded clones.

CDR3aa: CSARWARDDYGYTF; CDR3nt: TGCAGTGCTAGGTGGGCCCGGGACGATTATGGCTACACCTTC; v_gene: TRBV20-1; len: 14; j_gene: TRBJ1-2; d_gene: -; abundance: -
CDR3aa: CASSNSDNREGYTF; CDR3nt: TGTGCCAGCAGCAATTCGGATAACAGGGAGGGCTACACCTTC; v_gene: TRBV7-3; len: 14; j_gene: TRBJ1-2; d_gene: -; abundance: -
CDR3aa: CASSLKGLNSPLHF; CDR3nt: TGTGCCAGCAGCTTAAAGGGGCTTAATTCACCCCTCCACTTT; v_gene: TRBV7-3; len: 14; j_gene: TRBJ1-6; d_gene: -; abundance: -
CDR3aa: CAGSPAKYNEQYF; CDR3nt: TGTGCCGGCAGCCCAGCCAAATACAATGAGCAGTACTTC; v_gene: TRBV12-3/TRBV12-4; len: 13; j_gene: TRBJ2-7; d_gene: -; abundance: -
CDR3aa: CSVERRLVNEQFF; CDR3nt: TGCAGCGTTGAACGCCGACTAGTAAATGAGCAGTTCTTC; v_gene: TRBV29-1; len: 13; j_gene: TRBJ2-1; d_gene: -; abundance: few
CDR3aa: CAISETEAPPEQFF; CDR3nt: TGTGCCATCAGTGAGACAGAGGCCCCTCCTGAGCAGTTCTTC; v_gene: TRBV10-3; len: 14; j_gene: TRBJ2-1; d_gene: -; abundance: few
CDR3aa: CASATTGGGDEQYF; CDR3nt: TGTGCTAGTGCCACGACAGGAGGAGGGGACGAGCAGTACTTC; v_gene: TRBV12-5; len: 14; j_gene: TRBJ2-7; d_gene: -; abundance: few
CDR3aa: CSARQKIEAFF; CDR3nt: TGCAGTGCTCGACAGAAGATTGAAGCTTTCTTT; v_gene: TRBV20-1; len: 11; j_gene: TRBJ1-1; d_gene: -; abundance: few
CDR3aa: CASSPRGREAFF; CDR3nt: TGTGCCAGCAGTCCACGGGGGCGGGAAGCTTTCTTT; v_gene: TRBV6-5; len: 12; j_gene: TRBJ1-1; d_gene: -; abundance: -
CDR3aa: CASRGGILNTEAFF; CDR3nt: TGTGCCAGCAGGGGGGGGATATTGAACACTGAAGCTTTCTTT; v_gene: TRBV6-2/TRBV6-3; len: 14; j_gene: TRBJ1-1; d_gene: -; abundance: -
CDR3aa: CASSPRKGYIVVSDTQYF; CDR3nt: TGTGCCAGCAGCCCCAGAAAAGGGTACATCGTGGTGTCAGATACGCAGTATTTT; v_gene: TRBV25-1; len: 18; j_gene: TRBJ2-3; d_gene: -; abundance: few
CDR3aa: CASSLGLTSGGDEQFF; CDR3nt: TGCGCCAGCAGCTTGGGGCTGACTAGCGGGGGGGATGAGCAGTTCTTC; v_gene: TRBV5-1; len: 16; j_gene: TRBJ2-1; d_gene: TRBD2; abundance: -
CDR3aa: CAVGGVGNEQFF; CDR3nt: TGTGCCGTGGGGGGTGTCGGGAATGAGCAGTTCTTC; v_gene: TRBV27; len: 12; j_gene: TRBJ2-1; d_gene: -; abundance: -
CDR3aa: CASSGPGAAEQYF; CDR3nt: TGTGCCAGCAGCGGACCTGGGGCTGCCGAGCAGTACTTC; v_gene: TRBV7-9; len: 13; j_gene: TRBJ2-7; d_gene: -; abundance: -
CDR3aa: CASSPWGERDTEAFF; CDR3nt: TGTGCCAGCAGCCCCTGGGGAGAGCGGGACACTGAAGCTTTCTTT; v_gene: TRBV4-2; len: 15; j_gene: TRBJ1-1; d_gene: -; abundance: few
CDR3aa: CSGRDSRYEQYF; CDR3nt: TGCAGTGGGAGGGACTCCCGCTACGAGCAGTACTTC; v_gene: TRBV20-1; len: 12; j_gene: TRBJ2-7; d_gene: -; abundance: many
CDR3aa: CASSSVGQETQYF; CDR3nt: TGTGCCAGCAGCTCCGTCGGCCAAGAGACCCAGTACTTC; v_gene: TRBV11-2; len: 13; j_gene: TRBJ2-5; d_gene: -; abundance: -
CDR3aa: CASSPRDGERVDTEAFF; CDR3nt: TGTGCCAGCAGCCCTAGGGACGGCGAAAGGGTGGACACTGAAGCTTTCTTT; v_gene: TRBV9; len: 17; j_gene: TRBJ1-1; d_gene: -; abundance: few
CDR3aa: CASSLEDGYEQYF; CDR3nt: TGTGCCAGCAGCTTGGAGGACGGCTACGAGCAGTACTTC; v_gene: TRBV7-2; len: 13; j_gene: TRBJ2-7; d_gene: -; abundance: many
CDR3aa: CSAPRLQGAGNEQFF; CDR3nt: TGCAGTGCCCCTAGGTTACAGGGGGCCGGTAATGAGCAGTTCTTC; v_gene: TRBV20-1; len: 15; j_gene: TRBJ2-1; d_gene: TRBD1; abundance: many
CDR3aa: CASSLAVRSNEKLFF; CDR3nt: TGTGCCAGCAGCTTGGCAGTCAGGAGCAATGAAAAACTGTTTTTT; v_gene: TRBV5-5; len: 15; j_gene: TRBJ1-4; d_gene: -; abundance: few
CDR3aa: CASSLAGRGYEAFF; CDR3nt: TGTGCCAGCAGTTTAGCTGGTCGGGGGTATGAAGCTTTCTTT; v_gene: TRBV12-3/TRBV12-4; len: 14; j_gene: TRBJ1-1; d_gene: -; abundance: -
CDR3aa: CASTASSHLNYGYTF; CDR3nt: TGTGCCAGCACTGCCTCCTCCCATCTGAACTATGGCTACACCTTC; v_gene: TRBV2; len: 15; j_gene: TRBJ1-2; d_gene: -; abundance: few
CDR3aa: CASSLVGGTNTEAFF; CDR3nt: TGTGCCAGCAGCTTAGTCGGCGGCACCAACACTGAAGCTTTCTTT; v_gene: TRBV11-2; len: 15; j_gene: TRBJ1-1; d_gene: -; abundance: -
CDR3aa: CASSLQGITGADTQYF; CDR3nt: TGTGCCAGCAGCTTACAAGGGATCACTGGGGCAGATACGCAGTATTTT; v_gene: TRBV7-2; len: 16; j_gene: TRBJ2-3; d_gene: -; abundance: -
CDR3aa: CSAPPKEGSADTQYF; CDR3nt: TGCAGTGCCCCGCCGAAGGAGGGGTCGGCAGATACGCAGTATTTT; v_gene: TRBV20-1; len: 15; j_gene: TRBJ2-3; d_gene: -; abundance: few
CDR3aa: CASSVQGRNSPLHF; CDR3nt: TGTGCCAGCAGTGTTCAGGGACGTAATTCACCCCTCCACTTT; v_gene: TRBV28; len: 14; j_gene: TRBJ1-6; d_gene: -; abundance: few
CDR3aa: CASSVLGTGVRSPLHF; CDR3nt: TGTGCCAGCAGCGTTTTAGGGACAGGGGTGAGATCACCCCTCCACTTT; v_gene: TRBV7-2; len: 16; j_gene: TRBJ1-6; d_gene: TRBD1; abundance: few
CDR3aa: CASSLWTGNERYF; CDR3nt: TGCGCCAGCAGCTTGTGGACAGGCAACGAGCGGTACTTC; v_gene: TRBV5-1; len: 13; j_gene: TRBJ2-4; d_gene: TRBD1; abundance: -
CDR3aa: CASSLRGRKASYEQYF; CDR3nt: TGTGCCAGCAGCTTACGTGGCAGGAAAGCCTCCTACGAGCAGTACTTC; v_gene: TRBV7-6; len: 16; j_gene: TRBJ2-7; d_gene: -; abundance: many
CDR3aa: CASSPGFSWDEQFF; CDR3nt: TGTGCCAGCTCACCAGGGTTCAGTTGGGATGAGCAGTTCTTC; v_gene: TRBV18; len: 14; j_gene: TRBJ2-1; d_gene: -; abundance: -
CDR3aa: CSARQASNTGELFF; CDR3nt: TGCAGTGCTAGACAGGCCTCGAACACCGGGGAGCTGTTTTTT; v_gene: TRBV20-1; len: 14; j_gene: TRBJ2-2; d_gene: -; abundance: -
CDR3aa: CASTLKRGPCSYEQYF; CDR3nt: TGCGCCAGCACCCTGAAGAGGGGTCCCTGCTCCTACGAGCAGTACTTC; v_gene: TRBV5-1; len: 16; j_gene: TRBJ2-7; d_gene: -; abundance: few